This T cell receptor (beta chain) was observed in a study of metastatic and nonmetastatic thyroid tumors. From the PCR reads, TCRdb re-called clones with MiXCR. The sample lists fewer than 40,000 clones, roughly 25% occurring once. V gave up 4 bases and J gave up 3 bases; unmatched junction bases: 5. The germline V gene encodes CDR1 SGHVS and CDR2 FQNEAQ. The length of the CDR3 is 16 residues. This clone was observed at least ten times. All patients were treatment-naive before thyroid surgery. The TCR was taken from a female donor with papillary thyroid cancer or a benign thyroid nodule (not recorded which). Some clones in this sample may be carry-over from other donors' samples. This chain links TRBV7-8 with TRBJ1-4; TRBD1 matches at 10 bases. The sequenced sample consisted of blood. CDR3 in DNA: TGTGCCAGCAGCTCGAGACAGGGGGCGCCTAATGAAAAACTGTTTTTT. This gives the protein CASSSRQGAPNEKLFF. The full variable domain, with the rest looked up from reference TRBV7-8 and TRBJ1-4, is GAGVSQSPRYKVAKRGQDVALRCDPISGHVSLFWYQQALGQGPEFLTYFQNEAQLDKSGLPSDRFFAERPEGSVSTLKIQRTQQEDSAVYLCASSSRQGAPNEKLFFGSGTQLSVL.